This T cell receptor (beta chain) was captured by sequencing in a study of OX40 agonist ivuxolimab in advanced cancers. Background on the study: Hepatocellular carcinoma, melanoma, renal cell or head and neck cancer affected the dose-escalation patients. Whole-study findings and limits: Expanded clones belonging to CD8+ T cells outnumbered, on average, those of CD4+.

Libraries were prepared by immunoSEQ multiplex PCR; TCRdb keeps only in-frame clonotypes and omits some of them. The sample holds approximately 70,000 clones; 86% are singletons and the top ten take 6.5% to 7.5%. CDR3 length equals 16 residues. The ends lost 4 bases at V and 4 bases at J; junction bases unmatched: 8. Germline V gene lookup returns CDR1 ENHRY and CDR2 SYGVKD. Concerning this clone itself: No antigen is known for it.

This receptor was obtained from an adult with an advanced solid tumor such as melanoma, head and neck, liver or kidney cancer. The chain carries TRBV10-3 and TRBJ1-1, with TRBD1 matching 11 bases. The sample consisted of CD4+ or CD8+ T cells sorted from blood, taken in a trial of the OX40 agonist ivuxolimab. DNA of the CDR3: TGTGCCATCAGTGGCCGGGACAGGGGGACTGGCACTGAAGCTTTCTTT. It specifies CAISGRDRGTGTEAFF.